Listed below are T cell receptor beta chains from one sample, sequenced in a study of chemoradiotherapy in HPV16-positive cancers. Here immunoSEQ multiplex PCR was the method, and the copy in TCRdb shows in-frame clones only, minus some. This table holds roughly 14,000 clones, roughly nine tenths found once. Sequenced here: tumor tissue, sampled from a patient who underwent chemoradiotherapy. Every receptor here comes from a human donor with HPV-associated anogenital cancer. Both conserved end residues are part of each CDR3. The order of the fields is CDR3 length, J gene, clone size, V gene, D gene, CDR3 protein, CDR3 DNA. A D gene is named only where the DNA matches it firmly. Clone size is stated in some rows and not others, as once, few, many or a class when expanded.

len: 16
j_gene: TRBJ2-2
abundance: .
v_gene: TRBV14
d_gene: TRBD1
CDR3aa: CASSLGQGRNTGELFF
CDR3nt: TGTGCCAGCAGCCTCGGACAGGGGAGAAACACCGGGGAGCTGTTTTTT

len: 14
j_gene: TRBJ2-1
abundance: .
v_gene: TRBV5-1
d_gene: .
CDR3aa: CASSHGMGDNEQFF
CDR3nt: TGCGCCAGCAGTCATGGTATGGGGGACAATGAGCAGTTCTTC

len: 17
j_gene: TRBJ2-1
abundance: .
v_gene: TRBV18
d_gene: .
CDR3aa: CASSPNLPQGPYNEQFF
CDR3nt: TGTGCCAGCTCACCAAATCTCCCGCAGGGCCCTTACAATGAGCAGTTCTTC

len: 13
j_gene: TRBJ2-3
abundance: .
v_gene: TRBV12-5
d_gene: .
CDR3aa: CARVGGWPDTQYF
CDR3nt: TGTGCTAGGGTGGGGGGTTGGCCAGATACGCAGTATTTT

len: 12
j_gene: TRBJ2-5
abundance: .
v_gene: TRBV5-4
d_gene: .
CDR3aa: CASSLSGETQYF
CDR3nt: TGTGCCAGCAGCCTCTCCGGAGAGACCCAGTACTTC

len: 20
j_gene: TRBJ2-3
abundance: .
v_gene: TRBV4-1
d_gene: TRBD2
CDR3aa: CASSPKRGRTSDVSTDTQYF
CDR3nt: TGCGCCAGCAGCCCCAAACGAGGTCGGACTAGCGATGTAAGCACAGATACGCAGTATTTT

len: 14
j_gene: TRBJ2-3
abundance: .
v_gene: TRBV19
d_gene: .
CDR3aa: CASSIPGVTDTQYF
CDR3nt: TGTGCCAGTAGTATTCCGGGGGTCACAGATACGCAGTATTTT

len: 13
j_gene: TRBJ1-5
abundance: once
v_gene: TRBV27
d_gene: .
CDR3aa: CASRLTVNQPQHF
CDR3nt: TGTGCCAGCAGGTTGACAGTCAATCAGCCCCAGCATTTT

len: 16
j_gene: TRBJ2-3
abundance: .
v_gene: TRBV28
d_gene: TRBD2
CDR3aa: CASSTIAGGLGYTQYF
CDR3nt: TGTGCCAGCAGTACTATAGCGGGAGGGTTGGGATATACGCAGTATTTT

len: 14
j_gene: TRBJ2-2
abundance: .
v_gene: TRBV30
d_gene: TRBD2
CDR3aa: CARGEGLATGELFF
CDR3nt: TGTGCTCGAGGGGAGGGACTCGCAACCGGGGAGCTGTTTTTT

len: 11
j_gene: TRBJ1-2
abundance: .
v_gene: TRBV19
d_gene: TRBD1
CDR3aa: CASMGGQGYTF
CDR3nt: TGTGCCAGTATGGGGGGACAGGGCTACACCTTC

len: 11
j_gene: TRBJ1-1
abundance: .
v_gene: TRBV20-1
d_gene: .
CDR3aa: CSARGGSEAFF
CDR3nt: TGCAGTGCTAGGGGGGGTTCAGAAGCTTTCTTT

len: 15
j_gene: TRBJ2-7
abundance: .
v_gene: TRBV6-4
d_gene: .
CDR3aa: CAISFPPGPIYEQYF
CDR3nt: TGTGCCATCAGCTTCCCCCCGGGGCCGATCTACGAGCAGTACTTC

len: 14
j_gene: TRBJ2-7
abundance: .
v_gene: TRBV5-1
d_gene: .
CDR3aa: CASRLRTESYEQYF
CDR3nt: TGCGCCAGCAGATTACGGACAGAGTCCTACGAGCAGTACTTC

len: 13
j_gene: TRBJ1-2
abundance: once
v_gene: TRBV5-1
d_gene: .
CDR3aa: CASNQEPNYGYTF
CDR3nt: TGCGCCAGCAACCAAGAGCCGAACTATGGCTACACCTTC

len: 13
j_gene: TRBJ2-5
abundance: once
v_gene: TRBV5-1
d_gene: .
CDR3aa: CASSATPQETQYF
CDR3nt: TGCGCCAGCAGCGCGACACCTCAAGAGACCCAGTACTTC

len: 12
j_gene: TRBJ2-5
abundance: .
v_gene: TRBV18
d_gene: .
CDR3aa: CASSPRKETQYF
CDR3nt: TGTGCCAGCTCACCACGAAAAGAGACCCAGTACTTC

len: 13
j_gene: TRBJ2-7
abundance: .
v_gene: TRBV11-2
d_gene: .
CDR3aa: CASSLDRGYEQYF
CDR3nt: TGTGCCAGCAGCTTAGACAGGGGTTACGAGCAGTACTTC

len: 13
j_gene: TRBJ2-1
abundance: .
v_gene: TRBV6-5
d_gene: TRBD1
CDR3aa: CASSLNLQGAMFF
CDR3nt: TGTGCCAGCAGTCTAAACCTACAGGGGGCGATGTTCTTC

len: 17
j_gene: TRBJ2-1
abundance: .
v_gene: TRBV9
d_gene: .
CDR3aa: CASSDHTDLSSYNEQFF
CDR3nt: TGTGCCAGCAGCGATCACACAGACCTAAGCTCCTACAATGAGCAGTTCTTC

len: 15
j_gene: TRBJ1-3
abundance: .
v_gene: TRBV19
d_gene: .
CDR3aa: CASSISSFSGNTIYF
CDR3nt: TGTGCCAGTAGTATCAGCTCTTTCTCTGGAAACACCATATATTTT

len: 12
j_gene: TRBJ2-1
abundance: .
v_gene: TRBV7-9
d_gene: .
CDR3aa: CASSLPGHQQFF
CDR3nt: TGTGCCAGCAGCCTACCGGGGCACCAGCAGTTCTTC

len: 15
j_gene: TRBJ2-7
abundance: .
v_gene: TRBV11-3
d_gene: TRBD1
CDR3aa: CASSPRQGAAYEQYF
CDR3nt: TGTGCCAGCAGCCCCCGACAGGGGGCGGCCTACGAGCAGTACTTC

len: 13
j_gene: TRBJ2-6
abundance: few
v_gene: TRBV2
d_gene: .
CDR3aa: CATDPTGANVLTF
CDR3nt: TGTGCCACCGATCCCACTGGGGCCAACGTCCTGACTTTC

len: 14
j_gene: TRBJ1-2
abundance: .
v_gene: TRBV5-1
d_gene: TRBD1
CDR3aa: CASSLGQALGGYTF
CDR3nt: TGCGCCAGCAGCTTAGGACAGGCCCTGGGAGGCTACACCTTC

len: 15
j_gene: TRBJ1-1
abundance: .
v_gene: TRBV19
d_gene: .
CDR3aa: CASSKLELMNTEAFF
CDR3nt: TGTGCCAGTAGCAAGTTAGAGCTGATGAACACTGAAGCTTTCTTT

len: 14
j_gene: TRBJ2-4
abundance: few
v_gene: TRBV5-1
d_gene: .
CDR3aa: CASSLGGRENIQYF
CDR3nt: TGCGCCAGCAGCTTGGGAGGCAGAGAAAACATTCAGTACTTC

len: 15
j_gene: TRBJ2-2
abundance: .
v_gene: TRBV7-2
d_gene: TRBD1
CDR3aa: CASSLTGQGSGELFF
CDR3nt: TGTGCCAGCAGCTTGACGGGACAGGGTTCGGGGGAGCTGTTTTTT

len: 13
j_gene: TRBJ1-1
abundance: .
v_gene: TRBV5-6
d_gene: .
CDR3aa: CASSLGGNTEAFF
CDR3nt: TGTGCCAGCAGCTTGGGGGGGAACACTGAAGCTTTCTTT

len: 15
j_gene: TRBJ2-1
abundance: .
v_gene: TRBV9
d_gene: .
CDR3aa: CASSVGSSAPNEQFF
CDR3nt: TGTGCCAGCAGCGTAGGTAGCTCGGCCCCAAATGAGCAGTTCTTC

len: 16
j_gene: TRBJ2-5
abundance: .
v_gene: TRBV18
d_gene: TRBD2
CDR3aa: CASSRGLAGRQETQYF
CDR3nt: TGTGCCAGCTCCCGCGGACTAGCGGGGCGCCAAGAGACCCAGTACTTC

len: 13
j_gene: TRBJ2-3
abundance: .
v_gene: TRBV18
d_gene: .
CDR3aa: CASTTAVTDTQYF
CDR3nt: TGTGCCAGCACCACGGCAGTGACAGATACGCAGTATTTT

len: 14
j_gene: TRBJ2-3
abundance: .
v_gene: TRBV5-5
d_gene: TRBD1
CDR3aa: CASSSTGDTDTQYF
CDR3nt: TGTGCCAGCAGCTCCACAGGGGACACAGATACGCAGTATTTT

len: 15
j_gene: TRBJ1-3
abundance: .
v_gene: TRBV19
d_gene: .
CDR3aa: CASSNPGSSGNTIYF
CDR3nt: TGTGCCAGTAGTAACCCCGGGAGCTCTGGAAACACCATATATTTT

len: 11
j_gene: TRBJ2-1
abundance: .
v_gene: TRBV11-2
d_gene: TRBD2
CDR3aa: CASSLWEGKFF
CDR3nt: TGTGCCAGCAGCTTATGGGAGGGAAAGTTCTTC

len: 14
j_gene: TRBJ2-5
abundance: .
v_gene: TRBV6-1
d_gene: TRBD2
CDR3aa: CASVGVGGRETQYF
CDR3nt: TGTGCCAGCGTGGGGGTCGGGGGGAGAGAGACCCAGTACTTC

len: 16
j_gene: TRBJ2-1
abundance: .
v_gene: TRBV23-1
d_gene: TRBD1
CDR3aa: CASSQRGTGNYNEQFF
CDR3nt: TGCGCCAGCAGTCAACGCGGGACAGGGAATTACAATGAGCAGTTCTTC

len: 14
j_gene: TRBJ2-4
abundance: .
v_gene: TRBV5-1
d_gene: TRBD1
CDR3aa: CASSFRQGANIQYF
CDR3nt: TGCGCCAGCAGCTTCCGACAGGGAGCGAACATTCAGTACTTC